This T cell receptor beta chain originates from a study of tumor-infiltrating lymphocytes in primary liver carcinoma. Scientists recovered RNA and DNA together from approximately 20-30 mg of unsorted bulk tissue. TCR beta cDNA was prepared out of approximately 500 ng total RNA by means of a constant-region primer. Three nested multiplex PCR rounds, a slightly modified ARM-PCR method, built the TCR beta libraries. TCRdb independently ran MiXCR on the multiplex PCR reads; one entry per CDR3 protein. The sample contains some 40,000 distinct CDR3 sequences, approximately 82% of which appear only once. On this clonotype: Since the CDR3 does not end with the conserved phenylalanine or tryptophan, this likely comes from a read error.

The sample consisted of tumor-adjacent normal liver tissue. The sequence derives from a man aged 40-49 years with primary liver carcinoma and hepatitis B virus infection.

CDR3 DNA: TGCATCGTTGTGACTAGCGGGGAATCCGAGCAGTACTCC. This sequence encodes CIVVTSGESEQYS. The V and J genes are TRBV29-1 and TRBJ2-7; 11 nucleotides line up with TRBD2. CDR1 and CDR2 from the germline V gene are SQVTM and ANQGSEA. The CDR3 contains 13 residues.